The next 27 T cell receptor beta chains were all read from a single sample in a study of blood T cell repertoires in COVID-19. Profiled with immunoSEQ multiplex PCR; TCRdb holds only in-frame clones, not every one. The sample lists approximately 76,000 clones; about 90% were seen once. Sequencing used peripheral blood. The source of these receptors is a human donor in a cohort sampled during active COVID-19.

The chain links TRBV11-2 to TRBJ2-7, with D maybe TRBD2 (9 bases). V dropped 4 bases and J dropped 5 bases, with 30 bases sitting between them. CDR3 length: 19 amino acids. Germline V gene data show CDR1 as SGHAT and CDR2 as FQNNGV. The chain's CDR3 is CASSSGRGGQGAGRHEQYF. For the CDR3, the DNA is TGTGCCAGCAGCTCCGGGCGGGGGGGCCAGGGGGCTGGTCGGCACGAGCAGTACTTC.

CDR3 region: CASSPLGGQGRANYGYTF. In DNA, the CDR3 is TGTGCCAGCAGCCCCCTCGGGGGACAGGGGAGAGCTAACTATGGCTACACCTTC. The V and J genes are TRBV9 and TRBJ1-2, with TRBD1 identical over 10 bases. The CDR3 consists of 18 residues. Germline values: CDR1 SGDLS, CDR2 YYNGEE. The ends lost 4 bases at V and 0 bases at J; junction bases unmatched: 12.

The rearrangement links TRBV12-3 or TRBV12-4 to TRBJ2-7; TRBD1 matches at 7 bases. V trimming: 6 bases; J trimming: 5 bases; junction bases outside the gene matches: 7. The CDR3 spans 13 residues. DNA of the CDR3: TGTGCCAGCAGCTCCGACAGGGTGGACGAGCAGTACTTC. Translation gives CASSSDRVDEQYF.

The CDR3 region has the DNA TGTGCCAGTAGCCTAGACCAGACAGGCTACGAGCAGTACTTC. Residues: CASSLDQTGYEQYF. V usage is TRBV19 and J usage is TRBJ2-7; TRBD1 might be the D (6 bases). CDR3 length: 14 residues. Trimming cost V 6 bases and J 3 bases, with 15 bases left between them. Germline CDR1 reads LNHDA; CDR2 reads SQIVND (reference sequence).

The gene calls are TRBV27 and TRBJ2-7, with 7 bases aligning to TRBD1. Germline V gene lookup returns CDR1 MNHEY and CDR2 SMNVEV (reference sequence). The CDR3 covers 13 residues. Trimming cost V 10 bases and J 3 bases; bases outside gene matches: 9. DNA for the CDR3: TGTGCCACCTCCTCGACAGGGAACTACGAGCAGTACTTC. Translating it yields CATSSTGNYEQYF.

This clone has more than one count but fewer than ten. V and J are TRBV9 and TRBJ2-7; 8 positions agree with TRBD2. The V gene's germline CDR1 is SGDLS and CDR2 YYNGEE. The CDR3 length is 15 residues. V gave up 3 bases and J gave up 3 bases; unmatched junction bases: 8. CDR3 DNA sequence: TGTGCCAGCAGCGGCGGCGGGGGGCCGGACTACGAGCAGTACTTC. It encodes CASSGGGGPDYEQYF.

The chain employs TRBV6-2 or TRBV6-3 and TRBJ1-2; the match to TRBD1 covers 8 bases. V shed 2 bases and J 7 bases; nucleotides not matched to a gene: 15. This CDR3 is built from 17 residues. Germline V gene data show CDR1 as MNHEY and CDR2 as SVGEGT. CDR3: CASSYNQGTGDTIGYTF. CDR3 DNA: TGTGCCAGCAGTTACAACCAGGGGACAGGAGACACTATTGGCTACACCTTC.

The J gene is TRBJ1-6, the V gene TRBV6-2 or TRBV6-3; D is ambiguous. Trimming pared 5 bases from V and 11 bases from J, leaving 13 bases between. The CDR3 covers 13 residues. Germline values: CDR1 MNHEY, CDR2 SVGEGT. DNA for the CDR3: TGTGCCAGCAGTCCCTCTCTCGGGGCACCCCTCCACTTT. This sequence encodes CASSPSLGAPLHF.

The chain couples TRBV3-1 (or the pseudogene TRBV3-2) to TRBJ2-1, with 14 bases identical to TRBD2. Germline V CDR1 and CDR2: LGHDT, YNNKEL (reference sequence). The CDR3 is 18 residues long. V was clipped by 1 base and J by 2 bases; unmatched bases: 4. Here the CDR3 reads CASSQGLAGGRAYNEQFF. The CDR3, as DNA: TGTGCCAGCAGCCAAGGACTAGCGGGGGGGCGGGCCTACAATGAGCAGTTCTTC.

This chain uses TRBV3-1 (or the pseudogene TRBV3-2) with TRBJ1-2, with D perhaps matching TRBD1 (5 bases). Trimming shortened V by 0 bases and J by 8 bases, and 19 bases separated the two germline ends. The CDR3 loop spans 16 amino acids. Germline lookup yields CDR1 LGHDT and CDR2 YNNKEL (reference sequence). For the CDR3, the DNA is TGTGCCAGCAGCCAAGAATGGGGGGGGTTGGCATACGGCTACACCTTC. This sequence encodes CASSQEWGGLAYGYTF.

The chain carries TRBV12-3 or TRBV12-4 and TRBJ2-7; 7 bases align to TRBD1. The CDR3 has 12 residues. Germline trimming cut 6 bases from V and 5 bases from J; bases unmatched to any gene: 4. The CDR3 here is CASSPGTDEQYF. DNA for the CDR3: TGTGCCAGCAGCCCAGGGACAGACGAGCAGTACTTC.

The chain recombines TRBV5-4 with TRBJ1-2; 7 bases map to TRBD1. The CDR3 totals 14 residues. J lost 5 bases, V lost 0 bases, and 4 bases had no gene match. Germline CDR1 reads SGHNT; CDR2 reads YYREEE (reference sequence). CDR3 protein: CASSLDRDSYGYTF. The CDR3 nucleotides are TGTGCCAGCAGCTTGGACCGGGACAGTTATGGCTACACCTTC.

The genes are TRBV30 and TRBJ2-7; no definite D call. Deletions cut 2 bases from V and 2 bases from J, with 7 bases between. This CDR3 has 12 residues. CDR1 and CDR2 from the germline V gene are GTSNPN and SVGIG (reference sequence). The CDR3 loop is CAWSSNAYEQYF. The CDR3 coding sequence is TGTGCCTGGAGTTCCAATGCCTACGAGCAGTACTTC.

A note on this clone: Other DNA sequences from this sample encode an identical CDR3 as well. The chain combines TRBV9 with TRBJ2-7; 10 bases fit TRBD1. J lost 0 bases, V lost 0 bases, and 0 bases had no gene match. Germline loops: CDR1 SGDLS, CDR2 YYNGEE. This CDR3 comprises 15 residues. CDR3 amino acids: CASSVGTGGSYEQYF. The DNA of the CDR3 is TGTGCCAGCAGCGTAGGGACAGGGGGCTCCTACGAGCAGTACTTC.

The chain combines TRBV7-9 with TRBJ2-7; D gene uncertain. Germline CDR1 is SEHNR and CDR2 is FQNEAQ (reference sequence). CDR3 length equals 13 residues. V lost 3 bases and J 2 bases, leaving 8 bases between the germline ends. The CDR3 sequence: CASSFAHTYEQYF. CDR3 nucleotide sequence: TGTGCCAGCAGCTTTGCTCACACCTACGAGCAGTACTTC.

The chain carries TRBV4-1 and TRBJ1-1; D is ambiguous. Trimming cost V 4 bases and J 5 bases, with 11 bases left between them. This CDR3 has 13 amino acids. CDR1 MGHRA and CDR2 YSYEKL come from the germline V gene. The CDR3, as DNA: TGCGCCAGCAGCCTAAACGCGTGGACTGAAGCTTTCTTT. Its protein is CASSLNAWTEAFF.

The CDR3 DNA reads TGTGCCTGGAGCAGGAACACTGAAGCTTTCTTT. Its translation is CAWSRNTEAFF. The genes are TRBV30 and TRBJ1-1; no clear D gene. The CDR3 consists of 11 residues. From germline, CDR1 is GTSNPN and CDR2 SVGIG (reference sequence). Trimming cost V 3 bases and J 1 base, with 3 bases left between them.

V usage is TRBV19 and J usage is TRBJ2-7; D not resolved. Germline lookup yields CDR1 LNHDA and CDR2 SQIVND (reference sequence). Trimming left V 3 bases short and J 7 bases short, with 7 bases between. This CDR3 is built from 11 residues. The CDR3 loop is CASSIGMEQYF. In DNA form, the CDR3 reads TGTGCCAGTAGTATTGGCATGGAGCAGTACTTC.

The chain carries TRBV9 and TRBJ2-7; possible D gene TRBD1, 6 bases. Germline V gene data show CDR1 as SGDLS and CDR2 as YYNGEE. Trimming shortened V by 3 bases and J by 3 bases, and 13 bases separated the two germline ends. CDR3 length: 14 residues. CDR3 amino acids: CASSATGVNYEQYF. In DNA form, the CDR3 reads TGTGCCAGCAGCGCGACAGGAGTGAACTACGAGCAGTACTTC.

This chain joins TRBV5-5 and TRBJ1-1; 7 bases fit TRBD1. The CDR3 contains 14 residues. Germline-derived CDR1 and CDR2 are SGHKS and YYEKEE (reference sequence). V lost 0 bases, J lost 9 bases, and 8 bases stayed unmatched. CDR3 coding DNA: TGTGCCAGCAGCTTGGCCCCAGAAGGGGGCAAAGCTTTCTTT. It is translated as CASSLAPEGGKAFF.

This chain uses TRBV9 with TRBJ2-7, with D uncertain. Deletions cut 4 bases from V and 6 bases from J, with 17 bases between. The CDR3 consists of 14 residues. CDR1 SGDLS and CDR2 YYNGEE come from the germline V gene. The CDR3 is CASSPLLTSGEQYF. CDR3 bases: TGTGCCAGCAGCCCACTTCTTACCTCGGGCGAGCAGTACTTC.

The chain recombines TRBV2 with TRBJ1-1; D remains ambiguous. This CDR3 is built from 12 residues. Trimming pared 8 bases from V and 2 bases from J, leaving 9 bases between. Germline CDR1 and CDR2: SNHLY and FYNNEI. CDR3 in amino acids: CASRGVNTEAFF. CDR3 nucleotides: TGTGCCAGCCGCGGTGTTAACACTGAAGCTTTCTTT.

The gene calls are TRBV6-6 and TRBJ2-1; possibly TRBD1 for D (5 bases). The CDR3 extends over 13 amino acids. The V gene lost 2 bases and the J gene lost 7 bases, with 9 bases spanning the gap. The germline V gene encodes CDR1 MNHNY and CDR2 SVGAGI (reference sequence). The CDR3 is CASSYVRENEQFF. CDR3 coding DNA: TGTGCCAGCAGTTACGTCAGGGAAAATGAGCAGTTCTTC.

The chain uses TRBV7-3 and TRBJ1-5; TRBD1 matches 7 bases. CDR3 size: 15 residues. Germline V CDR1 and CDR2: SGHTA, FQGTGA. V was pared by 5 bases and J by 4 bases, with 8 bases of the junction left unmatched. CDR3 protein: CASSEGTGANQPQHF. CDR3 nucleotide sequence: TGTGCCAGCAGCGAAGGTACAGGGGCTAATCAGCCCCAGCATTTT. Full variable domain (missing parts from reference TRBV7-3 and TRBJ1-5): GAGVSQTPSNKVTEKGKYVELRCDPISGHTALYWYRQSLGQGPEFLIYFQGTGAADDSGLPNDRFFAVRPEGSVSTLKIQRTERGDSAVYLCASSEGTGANQPQHFGDGTRLSIL.

This rearrangement joins TRBV9 to TRBJ1-4; D not certain. The CDR3 has 15 residues. V lost 3 bases to trimming and J lost 4 bases, with 13 bases between them. The germline gives CDR1 SGDLS, CDR2 YYNGEE. The CDR3 here is CASSAGGRLNEKLFF. The DNA of the CDR3 is TGTGCCAGCAGCGCGGGAGGGCGTCTTAATGAAAAACTGTTTTTT.

The chain carries TRBV27 and TRBJ1-5; D call uncertain. CDR3 length: 13 residues. Trimming pared 1 base from V and 9 bases from J, leaving 10 bases between. CDR1 is MNHEY and CDR2 is SMNVEV in the germline V gene (reference sequence). CDR3 protein: CASSLYPAMPQHF. In DNA, the CDR3 is TGTGCCAGCAGTTTATACCCTGCGATGCCCCAGCATTTT.

J is TRBJ1-3 and V is TRBV3-1 (or the pseudogene TRBV3-2), with D maybe TRBD1 (6 bases). The CDR3 loop spans 17 amino acids. With 3 bases removed from V and 0 bases from J, the gap between germline ends came to 15 bases. CDR1 LGHDT and CDR2 YNNKEL come from the germline V gene (reference sequence). The CDR3 reads CASSHSARQASGNTIYF. The CDR3 DNA reads TGTGCCAGCAGCCACTCCGCCCGACAGGCCTCTGGAAACACCATATATTTT.